This record concerns one T cell receptor beta chain sequence. The data stem from a study of control samples from healthy donors and cancer patients. The assay was immunoSEQ multiplex PCR, and TCRdb's table has in-frame clones only and misses some. Of 400,000 to 500,000 clones in the sample, more than 80% were seen once. The sample was PBMCs. The sequence derives from a man between 35 and 55 years old with head and neck cancer.

CDR3 nucleotide sequence: TGTGCCAGCGGCAGGGGGCTGGGAGAGACCCAGTACTTC. It translates to CASGRGLGETQYF. The rearrangement links TRBV6-6 to TRBJ2-5; the match to TRBD1 covers 8 bases. The V and J ends lost 8 bases and 4 bases, in that order; junction bases with no gene match: 6. CDR3 size: 13 residues. The V gene's germline CDR1 is MNHNY and CDR2 SVGAGI (reference sequence).